Below are 27 T cell receptor beta chains sequenced from a single sample in a study of neurological immune-mediated disorders. TCRdb re-called the 5' RACE reads through MiXCR, storing one row per CDR3 protein. The data hold tens of thousands of distinct CDR3 sequences, with about 1.8% observed a single time. The sample taken for sequencing was PBMCs. These receptor sequences come from a woman between 35 and 50 years old with multiple sclerosis.

This clonotype was counted ten times or more. The CDR3 is CASRKVGTGGDQETQYF. CDR3 coding DNA: TGTGCCAGCAGAAAGGTCGGAACTGGGGGTGACCAAGAGACCCAGTACTTC. The V call is TRBV7-8, the J call TRBJ2-5; D may match TRBD1 or TRBD2 (5 bases each). V lost 6 bases and J 0 bases, leaving 20 bases between the germline ends. Germline assignment: CDR1 SGHVS and CDR2 FQNEAQ. CDR3 length: 17 residues.

There are many counts of this clonotype. CDR3 in DNA: TGTGCCAGCAGAGGAGCGGGCTCCATGAGCTCCTACAATGAGCAGTTCTTC. Its translation: CASRGAGSMSSYNEQFF. This chain connects TRBV2 to TRBJ2-1; possible D gene TRBD2, 6 bases. The V and J ends lost 6 bases and 0 bases respectively, with 18 bases between them. CDR1 is SNHLY, CDR2 FYNNEI, per germline. This CDR3 spans 17 amino acids.

This clonotype was recorded at least ten times. The chain is built from TRBV5-1 and TRBJ1-1; D is possibly TRBD1 (6 bases). The V gene lost 4 bases and the J gene lost 13 bases, with 23 bases spanning the gap. This CDR3 has 14 residues. The germline V gene has CDR1 SGHRS and CDR2 YFSETQ. As DNA, the CDR3 is TGCGCCAGCAGCAACACAGGGAGTGGGGTTTTAGGTTTCTTT. This sequence encodes CASSNTGSGVLGFF.

This clonotype was detected ten times or more. The chain carries TRBV3-1 and TRBJ2-1; either TRBD1 or TRBD2 may fit D (5 bases each). The germline V and J ends were trimmed by 0 bases and 7 bases, with 16 bases remaining between them. Germline V gene data show CDR1 as LGHDT and CDR2 as YNNKEL (reference sequence). This CDR3 has 16 residues. CDR3 sequence reads: CASSQELGVGRNEQFF. The CDR3 nucleotides read TGTGCCAGCAGCCAAGAATTAGGGGTGGGACGGAATGAGCAGTTCTTC.

This clonotype was detected many times. The chain recombines TRBV15 with TRBJ1-2, with D maybe TRBD1 (6 bases). The V end was cut by 5 bases, the J end by 8 bases, with 12 bases between. The CDR3 has 12 amino acids. CDR1 and CDR2 (germline): LNHNV, YYDKDF (reference sequence). The CDR3 region has the DNA TGTGCCACCAGCGGTTGGGGGCAAGGCTACACCTTC. It yields the protein CATSGWGQGYTF.

This clonotype came up many times. The chain is built from TRBV5-1 and TRBJ1-2; D unresolved. The V end was cut by 0 bases, the J end by 1 base, with 10 bases between. In germline, CDR1 is SGHRS, CDR2 YFSETQ. CDR3 size: 15 residues. CDR3 loop: CASSLGPGSNYGYTF. CDR3 sequence (DNA): TGCGCCAGCAGCTTGGGCCCGGGGAGTAACTATGGCTACACCTTC.

This clonotype occurred many times. The rearrangement joins TRBV5-1 to TRBJ1-6; 9 nucleotides match TRBD1. The germline gives CDR1 SGHRS, CDR2 YFSETQ. Trimming at V came to 4 bases and at J to 15 bases, leaving 8 bases not matched to a gene. CDR3 length: 13 amino acids. Written as DNA, the CDR3 is TGCGCCAGCAGCCCGAGGACAGGGGAGGTCCTCCACTTT. Protein sequence: CASSPRTGEVLHF. The full variable domain, its missing parts supplied by reference TRBV5-1 and TRBJ1-6, is KAGVTQTPRYLIKTRGQQVTLSCSPISGHRSVSWYQQTPGQGLQFLFEYFSETQRNKGNFPGRFSGRQFSNSRSEMNVSTLELGDSALYLCASSPRTGEVLHFGNGTRLTVT.

The table lists this clonotype with many counts. This chain connects TRBV10-3 to TRBJ1-6, with D perhaps matching TRBD1 (6 bases). The CDR3 is 12 residues long. V was trimmed by 6 bases and J by 10 bases, leaving 10 bases between them. Germline CDR1 ENHRY, CDR2 SYGVKD. Here the CDR3 reads CAIRQGGSPLHF. The CDR3 region has the DNA TGTGCCATCAGACAGGGAGGCTCACCCCTCCACTTT.

Many counts were recorded for this clonotype. This chain uses TRBV20-1 with TRBJ1-3; D is unresolved. Germline loops: CDR1 DFQATT, CDR2 SNEGSKA (reference sequence). CDR3 length: 15 residues. Trimming cost V 6 bases and J 0 bases, with 15 bases left between them. In DNA, the CDR3 is TGCAGTGCCCTCTGGGGAGGTAGCTCTGGAAACACCATATATTTT. Residues: CSALWGGSSGNTIYF.

This clonotype has at least ten counts. V and J are TRBV3-1 and TRBJ2-3; D is ambiguous. The CDR3 contains 12 residues. The germline V gene has CDR1 LGHDT and CDR2 YNNKEL (reference sequence). Trimming removed 5 bases from V and 5 bases from J, with 8 bases in between. DNA of the CDR3: TGTGCCAGCAGCATCGGCCGAGATACGCAGTATTTT. It encodes CASSIGRDTQYF.

The table lists this clonotype with many counts. The chain links TRBV27 to TRBJ1-2, with no clear D. The CDR3 length is 15 residues. V was trimmed by 6 bases and J by 4 bases, leaving 18 bases between them. From germline, CDR1 is MNHEY and CDR2 SMNVEV (reference sequence). CDR3 nucleotide sequence: TGTGCCAGCAGGCGGACGACCCTCCTCCCCTATGGCTACACCTTC. This sequence encodes CASRRTTLLPYGYTF.

This clonotype was seen repeatedly, ten times or more. The chain couples TRBV29-1 to TRBJ1-2, with TRBD1 matching over 8 bases. Germline V gene data show CDR1 as SQVTM and CDR2 as ANQGSEA. V was clipped by 7 bases and J by 0 bases; unmatched bases: 4. This CDR3 spans 13 amino acids. CDR3 in amino acids: CSADRATNYGYTF. The CDR3 coding sequence is TGCAGCGCGGACAGGGCTACTAACTATGGCTACACCTTC.

This clonotype was seen ten or more times. The chain carries TRBV7-2 and TRBJ2-1; possible D gene TRBD2, 5 bases. CDR3 length: 15 amino acids. Per the germline V gene, CDR1 is SGHTA and CDR2 is FQGNSA. V shed 6 bases and J shed 0 bases, with 12 bases lying between them. CDR3 protein: CASSPRRSSYNEQFF. The CDR3 nucleotides read TGTGCCAGCAGTCCGAGGAGGAGCTCCTACAATGAGCAGTTCTTC. Supplemented by reference TRBV7-2 and TRBJ2-1, the full variable domain reads GAGVSQSPSNKVTEKGKDVELRCDPISGHTALYWYRQSLGQGLEFLIYFQGNSAPDKSGLPSDRFSAERTGGSVSTLTIQRTQQEDSAVYLCASSPRRSSYNEQFFGPGTRLTVL.

This clonotype was observed many times. The CDR3 is CASSLGLAGGNEQFF. CDR3 DNA: TGCGCCAGCAGCTTGGGTCTAGCGGGGGGCAATGAGCAGTTCTTC. V and J are TRBV5-1 and TRBJ2-1, with TRBD2 matching over 11 bases. CDR1 and CDR2 (germline): SGHRS, YFSETQ. Unmatched junction bases numbered 2, after V lost 0 bases and J lost 6 bases. The CDR3 contains 15 residues.

This clonotype occurred many times. The chain couples TRBV2 to TRBJ1-4; D gene ambiguous. Trimming stripped 10 bases from V and 4 bases from J, with 13 bases between. CDR3 length: 13 residues. From germline, CDR1 is SNHLY and CDR2 FYNNEI. For the CDR3, the DNA is TGTGCCACCCGAGAAGGCCTTAATGAAAAACTGTTTTTT. Residues: CATREGLNEKLFF.

This clonotype was recorded many times. This chain uses TRBV12-3 or TRBV12-4 with TRBJ2-7; TRBD2 might be the D (5 bases). The CDR3 totals 16 residues. The V and J ends lost 6 bases and 0 bases respectively, with 18 bases between them. The CDR3 protein is CASSTQSGDSSYEQYF. CDR3 DNA sequence: TGTGCCAGCAGCACCCAGAGCGGCGATAGCTCCTACGAGCAGTACTTC.

There are many counts of this clonotype. The chain recombines TRBV2 with TRBJ1-1, with no clear D. Trimming stripped 3 bases from V and 4 bases from J, with 9 bases between. Germline CDR1 reads SNHLY; CDR2 reads FYNNEI. This CDR3 is 13 amino acids long. The CDR3, as DNA: TGTGCCAGCAGTGACGAGGTGGCCACTGAAGCTTTCTTT. It translates to CASSDEVATEAFF.

This clonotype showed up many times. The J gene is TRBJ1-1, the V gene TRBV6-1, with D hard to call. There are 10 residues in the CDR3. Germline CDR1 and CDR2: MNHNS and SASEGT. Trimming removed 10 bases from V and 13 bases from J, with 16 bases in between. The CDR3 region is CATGMTGVFF. CDR3 nucleotides: TGTGCCACGGGGATGACGGGAGTTTTCTTT.

This clonotype was seen repeatedly, ten times or more. The chain recombines TRBV5-1 with TRBJ2-3, with TRBD1 matching over 9 bases. CDR3 length: 13 residues. CDR1 and CDR2 (germline): SGHRS, YFSETQ. V was clipped by 3 bases and J by 5 bases; unmatched bases: 1. CDR3 in DNA: TGCGCCAGCAGCTCGGACAGGGGAGATACGCAGTATTTT. It is translated as CASSSDRGDTQYF.

Ten or more counts support this clonotype. The chain is built from TRBV7-9 and TRBJ2-1; 8 bases map to TRBD2. The V gene end was trimmed by 11 bases and the J gene end by 7 bases; junction bases not matched to a gene: 10. CDR1 and CDR2 (germline): SEHNR, FQNEAQ (reference sequence). CDR3 length: 13 amino acids. The CDR3 is CAAPAGASNEQFF. The CDR3 DNA sequence: TGTGCCGCCCCAGCGGGGGCCTCTAATGAGCAGTTCTTC.

In its sample, this clonotype was seen many times. The chain joins TRBV5-5 to TRBJ2-1; 8 bases align to TRBD1. The J segment lost 4 bases and the V segment lost 4 bases, leaving 10 bases of the junction unmatched. Per germline, CDR1 SGHKS and CDR2 YYEKEE (reference sequence). The CDR3 runs 16 residues. The CDR3 DNA sequence: TGTGCCAGCAGCACAGAACATTGGACAGGGTACAATGAGCAGTTCTTC. It yields the protein CASSTEHWTGYNEQFF.

The sample holds many counts of this clonotype. The CDR3 sequence is CSARDGGRDFADEQFF. CDR3 bases: TGCAGTGCTAGAGATGGAGGGAGGGACTTCGCGGATGAGCAGTTCTTC. V gene TRBV20-1 combines with J gene TRBJ2-1; 7 positions agree with TRBD2. Per the germline V gene, CDR1 is DFQATT and CDR2 is SNEGSKA (reference sequence). This CDR3 is 16 amino acids long. V lost 0 bases, J lost 8 bases, and 13 bases stayed unmatched.

This clonotype is labeled medium-sized (0.01 to 0.1%). V usage is TRBV12-3 or TRBV12-4 and J usage is TRBJ1-5, with D unclear. This CDR3 has 14 residues. Trimming removed 0 bases at V and 2 bases at J, with 5 bases between. DNA for the CDR3: TGTGCCAGCAGTTTAGCTGGGGGCAATCAGCCCCAGCATTTT. The encoded protein is CASSLAGGNQPQHF.

J is TRBJ2-2 and V is TRBV12-5; D gene unclear. V gave up 5 bases and J gave up 5 bases, with 12 bases separating them. This CDR3 has 14 residues. From germline, CDR1 is LGHNT and CDR2 FRNRAP. The CDR3 is CASGRLFGTGELFF. The CDR3 nucleotides read TGTGCTAGTGGTCGCCTCTTCGGAACCGGGGAGCTGTTTTTT. Complete variable domain (other parts from reference TRBV12-5 and TRBJ2-2): DARVTQTPRHKVTEMGQEVTMRCQPILGHNTVFWYRQTMMQGLELLAYFRNRAPLDDSGMPKDRFSAEMPDATLATLKIQPSEPRDSAVYFCASGRLFGTGELFFGEGSRLTVL.

This clonotype was counted at least ten times. The V call is TRBV5-1, the J call TRBJ2-2; D may be TRBD2 (5 bases). CDR1 is SGHRS and CDR2 is YFSETQ in the germline V gene. V shed 5 bases and J shed 3 bases, with 11 bases lying between them. The CDR3 extends over 14 amino acids. Here the CDR3 reads CASRTNRDTGELFF. DNA for the CDR3: TGCGCCAGCAGGACTAATCGGGACACCGGGGAGCTGTTTTTT.

This clonotype has ten or more counts. The chain joins TRBV24-1 to TRBJ2-5; possibly TRBD1 for D (6 bases). The germline V gene encodes CDR1 KGHDR and CDR2 SFDVKD. V gave up 9 bases and J gave up 2 bases, with 12 bases separating them. The CDR3 is 13 amino acids. The CDR3, as DNA: TGTGCCACCTCGACAGGTTCTCAAGAGACCCAGTACTTC. Its translation: CATSTGSQETQYF.

This clonotype appeared many times. The rearrangement joins TRBV20-1 to TRBJ2-3; D uncertain. With 3 bases removed from V and 6 bases from J, the gap between germline ends came to 13 bases. The germline V gene encodes CDR1 DFQATT and CDR2 SNEGSKA (reference sequence). The CDR3 has 13 residues. The CDR3 reads CSARWGTGDTQYF. CDR3 DNA: TGCAGTGCTAGGTGGGGAACCGGGGATACGCAGTATTTT.